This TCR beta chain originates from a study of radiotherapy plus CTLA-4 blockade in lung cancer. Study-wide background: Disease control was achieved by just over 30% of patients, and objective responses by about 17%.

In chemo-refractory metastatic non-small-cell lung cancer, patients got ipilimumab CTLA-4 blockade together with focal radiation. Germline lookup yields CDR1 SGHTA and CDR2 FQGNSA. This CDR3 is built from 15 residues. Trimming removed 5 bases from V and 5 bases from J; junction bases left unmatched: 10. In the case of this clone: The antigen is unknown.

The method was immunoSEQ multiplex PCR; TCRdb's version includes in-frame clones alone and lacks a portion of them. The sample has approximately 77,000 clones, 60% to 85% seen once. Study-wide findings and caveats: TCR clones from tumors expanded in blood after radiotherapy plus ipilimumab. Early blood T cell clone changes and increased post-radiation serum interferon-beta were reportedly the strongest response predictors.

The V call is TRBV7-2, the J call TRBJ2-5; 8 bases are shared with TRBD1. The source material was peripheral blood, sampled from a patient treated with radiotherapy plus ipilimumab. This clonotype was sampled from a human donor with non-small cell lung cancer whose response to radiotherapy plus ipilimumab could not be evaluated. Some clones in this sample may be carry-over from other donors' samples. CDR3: CASSNRGQVVETQYF. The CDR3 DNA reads TGTGCCAGCAGCAACCGGGGACAGGTCGTGGAGACCCAGTACTTC.